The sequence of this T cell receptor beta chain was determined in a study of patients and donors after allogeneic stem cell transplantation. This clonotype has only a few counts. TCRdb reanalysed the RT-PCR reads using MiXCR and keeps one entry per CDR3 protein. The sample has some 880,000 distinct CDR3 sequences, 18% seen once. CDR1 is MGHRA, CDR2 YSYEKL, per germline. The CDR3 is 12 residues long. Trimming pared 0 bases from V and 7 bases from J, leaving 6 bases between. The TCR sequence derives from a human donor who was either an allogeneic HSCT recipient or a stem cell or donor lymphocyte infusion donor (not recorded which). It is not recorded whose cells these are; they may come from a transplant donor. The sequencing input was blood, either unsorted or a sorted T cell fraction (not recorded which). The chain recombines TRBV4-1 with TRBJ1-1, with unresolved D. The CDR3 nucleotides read TGCGCCAGCAGCCAAGAGTCTGGTGAAGCTTTCTTT. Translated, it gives CASSQESGEAFF.